This T cell receptor (beta chain) originates from a study of T cells after yellow fever vaccination. The study, taken as a whole, reports: The CD4 and CD8 compartments had a small share of their clonotypes in common.

The sample holds a few counts of this clonotype. Its target is not known. TCRdb reanalysed the 5' RACE reads using MiXCR and keeps one entry per CDR3 protein. The sample contains roughly 500,000 distinct CDR3 sequences, approximately 21% of which appear only once. V shed 8 bases and J shed 0 bases, with 11 bases lying between them. The CDR3 loop spans 14 amino acids. The V gene's germline CDR1 is MRHNA and CDR2 SNTAGT. The sequencing used PBMCs, collected 15 days after the yellow fever booster vaccination. The TCR comes from a young man who received the YFV17D yellow fever vaccine. The chain links TRBV6-4 to TRBJ2-1; D is unresolved. The CDR3 DNA follows: TGTGCCAGCTCGGCGTTCAGCTCCTACAATGAGCAGTTCTTC. Its protein product is CASSAFSSYNEQFF.